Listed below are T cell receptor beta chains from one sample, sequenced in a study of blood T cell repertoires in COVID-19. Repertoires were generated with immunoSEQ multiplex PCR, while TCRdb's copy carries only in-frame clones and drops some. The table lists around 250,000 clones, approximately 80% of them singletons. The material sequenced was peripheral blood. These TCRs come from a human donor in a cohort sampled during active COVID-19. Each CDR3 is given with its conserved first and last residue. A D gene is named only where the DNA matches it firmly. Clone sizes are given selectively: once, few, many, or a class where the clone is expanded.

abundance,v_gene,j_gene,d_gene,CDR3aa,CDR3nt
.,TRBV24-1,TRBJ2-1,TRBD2,CATSDTSGSRDEQFF,TGTGCCACCAGTGATACTAGCGGGAGTAGGGATGAGCAGTTCTTC
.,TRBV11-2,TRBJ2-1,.,CASSTVGSNEQFF,TGTGCCAGCAGCACAGTCGGCAGCAATGAGCAGTTCTTC
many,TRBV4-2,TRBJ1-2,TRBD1,CASSQGGTAGRGYTF,TGTGCCAGCAGCCAAGGCGGGACAGCCGGTCGGGGCTACACCTTC
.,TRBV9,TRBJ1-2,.,CASSVEQFNYGYTF,TGTGCCAGCAGCGTAGAACAGTTTAACTATGGCTACACCTTC
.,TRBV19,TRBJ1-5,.,CATGGVGQPQHF,TGTGCCACCGGGGGGGTTGGTCAGCCCCAGCATTTT
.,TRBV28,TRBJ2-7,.,CASSSQVYEQYF,TGTGCCAGCAGTTCTCAGGTATACGAGCAGTACTTC
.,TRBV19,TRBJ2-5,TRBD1,CASTQRTGGETQYF,TGTGCCAGTACACAAAGGACAGGCGGAGAGACCCAGTACTTC
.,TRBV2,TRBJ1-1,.,CASTLERGGTEAFF,TGTGCCAGCACCCTGGAAAGGGGAGGGACTGAAGCTTTCTTT
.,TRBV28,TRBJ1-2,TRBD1,CASSQDRPNYGYTF,TGTGCCAGCAGTCAGGACAGGCCTAACTATGGCTACACCTTC
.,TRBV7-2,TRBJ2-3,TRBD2,CASSSPWGGASGTDTQYF,TGTGCCAGCAGCTCACCTTGGGGGGGTGCCTCGGGAACAGATACGCAGTATTTT
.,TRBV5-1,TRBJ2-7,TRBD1,CASSSDRGREQYF,TGCGCCAGCAGCTCGGACAGGGGGCGCGAGCAGTACTTC
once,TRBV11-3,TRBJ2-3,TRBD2,CASGATGGGSTDTQYF,TGTGCCAGCGGGGCCACGGGCGGGGGGTCCACAGATACGCAGTATTTT
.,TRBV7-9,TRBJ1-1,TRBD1,CASSLVGTAREHF,TGTGCCAGCAGCTTAGTTGGGACAGCTCGGGAACACTTT
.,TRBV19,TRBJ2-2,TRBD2,CASSIGGGGGELFF,TGTGCCAGTAGTATTGGCGGCGGGGGCGGGGAGCTGTTTTTT
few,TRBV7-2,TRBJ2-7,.,CASSLEAGPYEQYF,TGTGCCAGCAGCTTAGAGGCGGGACCCTACGAGCAGTACTTC
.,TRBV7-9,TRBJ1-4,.,CASSPRQGLFF,TGTGCCAGCAGCCCCCGTCAGGGGCTGTTTTTT
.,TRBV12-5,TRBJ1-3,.,CASGKQQLGNTIYF,TGTGCTAGTGGGAAACAGCAATTAGGAAACACCATATATTTT
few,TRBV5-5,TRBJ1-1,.,CASSFLRSTEAFF,TGTGCCAGCAGCTTTCTCCGGAGCACTGAAGCTTTCTTT
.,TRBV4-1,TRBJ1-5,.,CASSQGLQGLQQHF,TGCGCCAGCAGCCAAGGATTACAAGGACTCCAACAGCATTTT
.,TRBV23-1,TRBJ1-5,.,CASSHRRGKNSNQPQHF,TGCGCCAGCAGTCACCGCAGGGGAAAAAATAGCAATCAGCCCCAGCATTTT
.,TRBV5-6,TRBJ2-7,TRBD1,CASSLDRGLAYEQYF,TGTGCCAGCAGCTTGGACAGGGGTCTTGCCTACGAGCAGTACTTC
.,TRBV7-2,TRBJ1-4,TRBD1,CASSRDRGLEKLFF,TGTGCCAGCAGCCGGGACAGGGGGCTGGAAAAACTGTTTTTT
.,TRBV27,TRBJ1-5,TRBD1,CASGLRDRVLQPQHF,TGTGCCAGCGGCCTCCGGGACAGGGTTTTACAGCCCCAGCATTTT
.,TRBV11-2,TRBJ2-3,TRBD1,CASSFLAGGLTDTQYF,TGTGCCAGCAGCTTTTTGGCAGGGGGCCTCACAGATACGCAGTATTTT
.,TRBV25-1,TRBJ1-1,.,CASSEYRNTEAFF,TGTGCCAGCAGTGAGTATAGGAACACTGAAGCTTTCTTT
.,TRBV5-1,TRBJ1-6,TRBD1,CASSFTGGTYNSPLHF,TGCGCCAGCAGCTTCACAGGGGGAACCTATAATTCACCCCTCCACTTT
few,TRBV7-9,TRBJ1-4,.,CASSSARGENEKLFF,TGTGCCAGCAGCTCAGCCAGGGGCGAGAATGAAAAACTGTTTTTT
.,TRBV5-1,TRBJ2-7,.,CASSSLGALMRNEQYF,TGCGCCAGCAGCTCGCTTGGGGCCCTAATGAGGAACGAGCAGTACTTC
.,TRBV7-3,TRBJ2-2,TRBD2,CASSSAGSGELFF,TGTGCCAGCAGCTCAGCGGGATCCGGGGAGCTGTTTTTT
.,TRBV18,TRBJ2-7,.,CASSTSGTADYEQYF,TGTGCCAGCTCGACCTCCGGGACTGCTGACTACGAGCAGTACTTC
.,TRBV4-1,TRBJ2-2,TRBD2,CASSRSGITFGGELFF,TGCGCCAGCAGCCGAAGCGGGATCACTTTTGGCGGGGAGCTGTTTTTT
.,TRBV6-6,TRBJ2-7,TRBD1,CASNAQGAVYEQYF,TGTGCCAGCAATGCACAGGGGGCGGTATACGAGCAGTACTTC
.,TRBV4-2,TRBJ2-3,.,CASSRLPGETDTQYF,TGTGCCAGCAGCCGCCTCCCAGGGGAAACAGATACGCAGTATTTT
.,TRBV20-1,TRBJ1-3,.,CSASRGEGNTIYF,TGCAGTGCTAGTAGGGGTGAGGGAAACACCATATATTTT
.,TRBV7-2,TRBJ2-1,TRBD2,CASSFLRTRNNEQFF,TGTGCCAGCAGCTTCCTGAGGACTAGGAACAATGAGCAGTTCTTC
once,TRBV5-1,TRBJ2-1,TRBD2,CASSYGTSGPREQFF,TGCGCCAGCAGCTACGGGACTAGCGGTCCCCGGGAGCAGTTCTTC
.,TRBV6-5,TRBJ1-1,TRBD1,CASSNRDRNTEAFF,TGTGCCAGCAGTAACCGGGACAGGAACACTGAAGCTTTCTTT
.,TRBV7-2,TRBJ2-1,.,CASTPGSGLFYNEQFF,TGTGCCAGCACCCCCGGCTCAGGACTGTTCTACAATGAGCAGTTCTTC
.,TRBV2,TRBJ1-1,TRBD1,CASTGQGMIGTEAFF,TGTGCCAGCACCGGACAGGGGATGATCGGGACTGAAGCTTTCTTT
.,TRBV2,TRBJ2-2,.,CASSQTGSNTGELFF,TGTGCCAGCAGTCAAACAGGATCGAACACCGGGGAGCTGTTTTTT
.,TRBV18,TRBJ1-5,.,CASSPSSGGGNQPQHF,TGTGCCAGCTCACCGTCGAGCGGGGGCGGCAATCAGCCCCAGCATTTT
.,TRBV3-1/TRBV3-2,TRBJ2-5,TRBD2,CASSQLGVLAGGKETQYF,TGTGCCAGCAGCCAATTAGGAGTTCTAGCGGGAGGGAAAGAGACCCAGTACTTC
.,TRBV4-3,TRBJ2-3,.,CASSHATNARSTDTQYF,TGCGCCAGCAGCCATGCGACCAACGCGAGGTCTACGGATACGCAGTATTTT
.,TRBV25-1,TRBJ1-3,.,CASRKTGSSGNTIYF,TGTGCCAGCAGGAAAACAGGGAGCTCTGGAAACACCATATATTTT
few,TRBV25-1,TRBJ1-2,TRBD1,CASSGSDRFSNYGYTF,TGTGCCAGCAGTGGATCGGACAGGTTCTCGAACTATGGCTACACCTTC
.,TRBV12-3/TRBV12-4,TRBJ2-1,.,CASSPGVREQFF,TGTGCCAGCAGCCCAGGGGTCCGGGAGCAGTTCTTC
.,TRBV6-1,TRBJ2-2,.,CASSGSGSVDTGELFF,TGTGCCAGCAGTGGGTCGGGTTCAGTGGACACCGGGGAGCTGTTTTTT
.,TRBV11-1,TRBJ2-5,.,CASSRTDQETQYF,TGTGCCAGCAGCCGGACAGACCAAGAGACCCAGTACTTC
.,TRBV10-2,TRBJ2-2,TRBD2,CASRLAGGRGTGELFF,TGCGCCAGCAGATTAGCGGGGGGGCGAGGCACCGGGGAGCTGTTTTTT
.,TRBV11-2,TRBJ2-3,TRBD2,CASSLLAASGTTDTQYF,TGTGCCAGCAGCTTATTGGCGGCTAGCGGTACCACAGATACGCAGTATTTT
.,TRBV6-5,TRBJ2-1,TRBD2,CASSRRLAGVNEQFF,TGTGCCAGCAGCCGACGACTAGCGGGGGTCAATGAGCAGTTCTTC
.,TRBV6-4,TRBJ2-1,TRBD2,CASSGDGGEGSNEQFF,TGTGCCAGCAGTGGGGACGGCGGGGAGGGGTCCAATGAGCAGTTCTTC
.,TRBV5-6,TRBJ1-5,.,CASSLGVHNQPQHF,TGTGCCAGCAGCTTAGGGGTCCACAATCAGCCCCAGCATTTT